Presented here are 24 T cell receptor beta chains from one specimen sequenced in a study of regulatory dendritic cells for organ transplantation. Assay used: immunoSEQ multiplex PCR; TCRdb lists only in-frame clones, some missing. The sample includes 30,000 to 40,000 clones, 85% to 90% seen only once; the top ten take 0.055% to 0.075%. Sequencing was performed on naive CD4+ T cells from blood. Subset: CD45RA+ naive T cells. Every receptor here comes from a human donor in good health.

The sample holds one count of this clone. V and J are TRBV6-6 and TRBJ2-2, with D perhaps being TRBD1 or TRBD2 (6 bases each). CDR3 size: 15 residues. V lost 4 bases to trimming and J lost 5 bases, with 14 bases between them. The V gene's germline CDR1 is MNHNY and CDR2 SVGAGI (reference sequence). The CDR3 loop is CASSWAGHRTGELFF. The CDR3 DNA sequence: TGTGCCAGCAGTTGGGCGGGACACCGGACCGGGGAGCTGTTTTTT.

The CDR3 is CASSPGTSGRGSNEQYF. The CDR3 DNA reads as TGTGCCAGCAGCCCGGGGACTAGCGGGAGGGGTTCCAACGAGCAGTACTTC. The V and J genes are TRBV9 and TRBJ2-7; the match to TRBD2 covers 16 bases. The CDR3 has 17 residues. V shed 4 bases, J shed 5 bases, and the junction held 9 bases outside the gene matches. Germline CDR1 and CDR2: SGDLS and YYNGEE.

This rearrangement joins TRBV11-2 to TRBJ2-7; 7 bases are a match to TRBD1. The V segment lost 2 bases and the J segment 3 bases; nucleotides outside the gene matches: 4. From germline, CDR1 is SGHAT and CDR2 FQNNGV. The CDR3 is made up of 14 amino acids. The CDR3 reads CASSLWRQGYEQYF. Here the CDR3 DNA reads TGTGCCAGCAGCTTATGGAGACAGGGCTACGAGCAGTACTTC.

The CDR3 DNA reads TGTGCCAGCAGCTGGGGGACAGGGGCGGACTATGGCTACACCTTC. As protein: CASSWGTGADYGYTF. The V call is TRBV7-8, the J call TRBJ1-2; 10 bases fit TRBD1. Per germline, CDR1 SGHVS and CDR2 FQNEAQ. With V trimmed by 4 bases and J by 3 bases, 5 bases remained unmatched. The CDR3 sequence is 15 residues long.

The CDR3 region has the DNA TGCAGTGCGGGTAGGATCACCTTC. Protein sequence: CSAGRITF. This rearrangement joins TRBV20-1 to TRBJ1-2, with D unclear. Germline CDR1 reads DFQATT; CDR2 reads SNEGSKA (reference sequence). Trimming shortened V by 6 bases and J by 13 bases, and 9 bases separated the two germline ends. The CDR3 extends over 8 amino acids.

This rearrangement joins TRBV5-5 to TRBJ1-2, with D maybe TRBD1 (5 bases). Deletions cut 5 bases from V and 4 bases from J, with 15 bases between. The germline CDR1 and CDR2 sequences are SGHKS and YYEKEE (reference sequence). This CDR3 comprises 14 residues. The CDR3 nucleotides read TGTGCCAGCAGTTTCCCCGGGACTTCCTATGGCTACACCTTC. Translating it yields CASSFPGTSYGYTF.

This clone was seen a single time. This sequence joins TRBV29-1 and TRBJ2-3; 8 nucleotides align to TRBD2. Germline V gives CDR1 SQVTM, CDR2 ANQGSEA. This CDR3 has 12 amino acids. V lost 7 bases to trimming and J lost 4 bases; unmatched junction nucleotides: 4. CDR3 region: CSAGGAADTQYF. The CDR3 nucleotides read TGCAGCGCGGGGGGGGCCGCAGATACGCAGTATTTT.

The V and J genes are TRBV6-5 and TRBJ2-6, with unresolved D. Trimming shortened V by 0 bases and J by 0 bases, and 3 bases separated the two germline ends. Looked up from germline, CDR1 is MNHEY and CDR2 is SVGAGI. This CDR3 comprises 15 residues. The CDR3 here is CASSYSTSGANVLTF. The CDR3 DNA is TGTGCCAGCAGTTACTCTACCTCTGGGGCCAACGTCCTGACTTTC.

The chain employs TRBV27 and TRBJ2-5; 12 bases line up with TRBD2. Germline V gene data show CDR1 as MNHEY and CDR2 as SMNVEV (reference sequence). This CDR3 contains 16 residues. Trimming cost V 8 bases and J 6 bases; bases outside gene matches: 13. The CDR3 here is CASRLTSGSGLKTQYF. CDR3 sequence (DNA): TGTGCCAGCCGACTGACTAGCGGGAGTGGTCTTAAGACCCAGTACTTC.

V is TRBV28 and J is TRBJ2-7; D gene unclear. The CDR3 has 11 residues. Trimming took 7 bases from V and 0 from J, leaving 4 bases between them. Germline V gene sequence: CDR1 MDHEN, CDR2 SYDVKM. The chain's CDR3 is CASTSSYEQYF. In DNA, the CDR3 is TGTGCCAGCACCTCCTCCTACGAGCAGTACTTC.

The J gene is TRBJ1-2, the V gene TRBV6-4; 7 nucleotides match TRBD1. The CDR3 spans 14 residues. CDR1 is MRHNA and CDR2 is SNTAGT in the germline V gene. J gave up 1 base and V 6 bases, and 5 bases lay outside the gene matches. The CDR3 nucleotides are TGTGCCAGCAGCCGAGACAGGGATAACTATGGCTACACCTTC. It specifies CASSRDRDNYGYTF.

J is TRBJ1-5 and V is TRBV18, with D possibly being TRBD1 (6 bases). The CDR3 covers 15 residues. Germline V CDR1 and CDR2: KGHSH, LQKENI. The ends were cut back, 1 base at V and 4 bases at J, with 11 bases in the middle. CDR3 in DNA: TGTGCCAGCTCACCACAGGGGGTTGGGAATCAGCCCCAGCATTTT. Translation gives CASSPQGVGNQPQHF.

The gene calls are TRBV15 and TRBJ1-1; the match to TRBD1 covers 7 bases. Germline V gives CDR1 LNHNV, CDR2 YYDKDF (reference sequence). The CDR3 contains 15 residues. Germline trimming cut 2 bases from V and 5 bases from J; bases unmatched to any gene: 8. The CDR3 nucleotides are TGTGCCACCAGCAGAACCAGGGGGTTAGGTACTGAAGCTTTCTTT. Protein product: CATSRTRGLGTEAFF.

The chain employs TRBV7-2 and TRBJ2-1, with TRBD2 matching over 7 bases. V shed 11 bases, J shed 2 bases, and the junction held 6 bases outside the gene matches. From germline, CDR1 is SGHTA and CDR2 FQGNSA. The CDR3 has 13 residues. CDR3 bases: TGTGCCGCCGGGCTAGCGGCCTACAATGAGCAGTTCTTC. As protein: CAAGLAAYNEQFF.

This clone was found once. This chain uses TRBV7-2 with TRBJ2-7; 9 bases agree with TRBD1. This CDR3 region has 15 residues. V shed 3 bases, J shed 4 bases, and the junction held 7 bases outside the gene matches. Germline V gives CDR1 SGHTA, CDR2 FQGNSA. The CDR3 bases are TGTGCCAGCAGCTTCCTACAGGGGGCGCAATACGAGCAGTACTTC. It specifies CASSFLQGAQYEQYF.

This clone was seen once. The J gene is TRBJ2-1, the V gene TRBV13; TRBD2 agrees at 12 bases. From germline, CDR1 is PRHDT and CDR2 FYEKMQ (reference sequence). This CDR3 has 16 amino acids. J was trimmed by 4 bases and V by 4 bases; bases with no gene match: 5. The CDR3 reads CASSSGLAGTYNEQFF. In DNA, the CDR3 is TGTGCCAGCAGCTCCGGACTAGCGGGGACATACAATGAGCAGTTCTTC.

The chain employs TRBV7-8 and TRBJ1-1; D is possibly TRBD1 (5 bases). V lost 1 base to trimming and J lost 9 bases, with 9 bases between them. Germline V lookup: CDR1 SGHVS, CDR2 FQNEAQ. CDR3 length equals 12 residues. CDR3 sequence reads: CASSLEGRKAFF. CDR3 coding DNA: TGTGCCAGCAGCTTAGAGGGGAGAAAAGCTTTCTTT. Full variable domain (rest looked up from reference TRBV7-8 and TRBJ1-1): GAGVSQSPRYKVAKRGQDVALRCDPISGHVSLFWYQQALGQGPEFLTYFQNEAQLDKSGLPSDRFFAERPEGSVSTLKIQRTQQEDSAVYLCASSLEGRKAFFGQGTRLTVV.

The CDR3 spells CASSFSITGIAYGYTF. DNA of the CDR3: TGTGCCAGCAGTTTCTCTATTACAGGGATCGCCTATGGCTACACCTTC. This chain joins TRBV27 and TRBJ1-2, with TRBD1 as a possible D gene (6 bases). This CDR3 has 16 residues. V was pared by 3 bases and J by 4 bases, with 18 bases between. Germline values: CDR1 MNHEY, CDR2 SMNVEV (reference sequence).

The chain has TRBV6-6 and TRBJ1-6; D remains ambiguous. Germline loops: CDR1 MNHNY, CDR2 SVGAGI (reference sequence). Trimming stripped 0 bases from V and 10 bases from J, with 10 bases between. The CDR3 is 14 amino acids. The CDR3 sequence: CASSYSGSSSPLHF. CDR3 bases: TGTGCCAGCAGTTACTCGGGCAGCAGCTCACCCCTCCACTTT.

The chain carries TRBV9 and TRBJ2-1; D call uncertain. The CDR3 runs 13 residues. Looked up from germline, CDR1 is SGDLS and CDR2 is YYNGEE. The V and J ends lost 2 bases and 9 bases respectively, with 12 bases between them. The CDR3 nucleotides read TGTGCCAGCAGCGTCGGGTTTTGGGGTGAGCAGTTCTTC. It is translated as CASSVGFWGEQFF.

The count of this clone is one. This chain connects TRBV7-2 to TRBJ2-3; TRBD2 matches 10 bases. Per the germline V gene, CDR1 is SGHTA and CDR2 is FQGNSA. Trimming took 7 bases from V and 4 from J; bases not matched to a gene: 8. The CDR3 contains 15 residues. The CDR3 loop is CASTPSGGSADTQYF. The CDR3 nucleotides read TGTGCCAGCACCCCTAGCGGGGGAAGCGCAGATACGCAGTATTTT.

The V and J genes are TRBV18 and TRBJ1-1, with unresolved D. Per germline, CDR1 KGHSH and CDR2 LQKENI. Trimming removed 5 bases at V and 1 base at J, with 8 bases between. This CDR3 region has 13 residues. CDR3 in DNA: TGTGCCAGCTCAGGGCGGAGGAACACTGAAGCTTTCTTT. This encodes CASSGRRNTEAFF.

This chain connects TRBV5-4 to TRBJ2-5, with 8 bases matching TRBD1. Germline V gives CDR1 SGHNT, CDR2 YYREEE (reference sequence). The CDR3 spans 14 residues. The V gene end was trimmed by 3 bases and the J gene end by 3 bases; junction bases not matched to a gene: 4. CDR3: CASSSQGAEETQYF. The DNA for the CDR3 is TGTGCCAGCAGCTCGCAGGGGGCGGAAGAGACCCAGTACTTC.

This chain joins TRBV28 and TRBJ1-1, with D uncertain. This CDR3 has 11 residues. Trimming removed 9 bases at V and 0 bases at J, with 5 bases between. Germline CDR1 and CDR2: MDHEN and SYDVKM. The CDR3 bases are TGTGCCAGTCTCCTGAACACTGAAGCTTTCTTT. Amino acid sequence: CASLLNTEAFF. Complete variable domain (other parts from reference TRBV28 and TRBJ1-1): DVKVTQSSRYLVKRTGEKVFLECVQDMDHENMFWYRQDPGLGLRLIYFSYDVKMKEKGDIPEGYSVSREKKERFSLILESASTNQTSMYLCASLLNTEAFFGQGTRLTVV.